Below, 20 T cell receptor beta chains from the same sample are listed, as sequenced in a study of shared clonotypes between healthy human individuals. TCRdb's table, derived via immunoSEQ multiplex PCR, lists solely in-frame clones and lacks some. The sample shows more than 500,000 clones, around 96% of them seen only once. Material for sequencing was naive CD4+ T cells sorted from blood. Subset given: CD45RA+ positively selected. These receptors originate from a woman between 25 and 40 years old in good health.

The chain employs TRBV6-6 and TRBJ2-5, with D uncertain. CDR3 length: 12 amino acids. Germline assignment: CDR1 MNHNY and CDR2 SVGAGI (reference sequence). V shed 0 bases and J shed 4 bases, with 3 bases lying between them. CDR3 DNA sequence: TGTGCCAGCAGTTACTCGTCAGAGACCCAGTACTTC. As protein: CASSYSSETQYF.

The rearrangement links TRBV27 to TRBJ1-1; 8 bases fit TRBD1. The CDR3 extends over 15 amino acids. V gave up 2 bases and J gave up 1 base; unmatched junction bases: 3. The germline V gene has CDR1 MNHEY and CDR2 SMNVEV (reference sequence). The CDR3 reads CASSLRTGWNTEAFF. The CDR3 DNA sequence: TGTGCCAGCAGTTTAAGGACAGGGTGGAACACTGAAGCTTTCTTT.

V gene TRBV14 combines with J gene TRBJ1-2; maybe TRBD1 (5 bases). Per germline, CDR1 SGHDN and CDR2 FVKESK. This CDR3 is built from 14 residues. V lost 0 bases and J 4 bases, leaving 9 bases between the germline ends. CDR3 sequence (DNA): TGTGCCAGCAGCCAAGAGACCACAGGCTATGGCTACACCTTC. Its translation is CASSQETTGYGYTF.

This chain links TRBV2 with TRBJ1-1; D is ambiguous. This CDR3 has 12 residues. V gave up 6 bases and J gave up 0 bases, with 5 bases separating them. Germline-derived CDR1 and CDR2 are SNHLY and FYNNEI. The CDR3 DNA is TGTGCCAGCAGGGATTTGAACACTGAAGCTTTCTTT. It specifies CASRDLNTEAFF. The full variable domain, in which reference TRBV2 and TRBJ1-1 provide the parts outside the CDR3, is EPEVTQTPSHQVTQMGQEVILRCVPISNHLYFYWYRQILGQKVEFLVSFYNNEISEKSEIFDDQFSVERPDGSNFTLKIRSTKLEDSAMYFCASRDLNTEAFFGQGTRLTVV.

The rearrangement links TRBV28 to TRBJ2-7; possibly TRBD2 for D (6 bases). Trimming pared 5 bases from V and 3 bases from J, leaving 14 bases between. The V gene's germline CDR1 is MDHEN and CDR2 SYDVKM. The CDR3 has 14 residues. The CDR3 DNA reads TGTGCCAGCAGTCATTCTCGGGGGTACTACGAGCAGTACTTC. Residues: CASSHSRGYYEQYF.

The rearrangement uses TRBV6-6 and TRBJ1-4, with 7 bases fitting TRBD1. The CDR3 extends over 15 amino acids. Losses at the gene ends were 5 bases for V and 2 bases for J; bases not matched to a gene: 5. CDR1 MNHNY and CDR2 SVGAGI come from the germline V gene (reference sequence). CDR3 in amino acids: CASSKQGRTNEKLFF. As DNA, the CDR3 is TGTGCCAGCAGTAAACAGGGGAGGACTAATGAAAAACTGTTTTTT.

The chain is built from TRBV9 and TRBJ2-3; 16 bases fit TRBD2. J was trimmed by 0 bases and V by 3 bases; bases with no gene match: 1. Germline V gene lookup returns CDR1 SGDLS and CDR2 YYNGEE. CDR3 length equals 17 residues. CDR3 protein: CASSEGLAGGSTDTQYF. The CDR3 DNA reads as TGTGCCAGCAGCGAGGGACTAGCGGGAGGGAGCACAGATACGCAGTATTTT.

The gene calls are TRBV6-6 and TRBJ1-1, with a tentative D call TRBD1 (6 bases). Per germline, CDR1 MNHNY and CDR2 SVGAGI (reference sequence). This CDR3 is 14 amino acids long. V dropped 6 bases and J dropped 0 bases, with 11 bases sitting between them. CDR3 nucleotide sequence: TGTGCCAGCAGAACGAGGGGGATGAACACTGAAGCTTTCTTT. Its translation: CASRTRGMNTEAFF.

The chain recombines TRBV30 with TRBJ2-1; unclear D gene. Germline V lookup: CDR1 GTSNPN, CDR2 SVGIG (reference sequence). The V end was cut by 3 bases, the J end by 2 bases, with 11 bases between. The CDR3 sequence is 14 residues long. CDR3 region: CAWSTAVPYNEQFF. CDR3 sequence (DNA): TGTGCCTGGAGCACAGCCGTCCCCTACAATGAGCAGTTCTTC.

This clone has a handful of counts. This chain uses TRBV11-2 with TRBJ2-7; 8 bases line up with TRBD2. Germline CDR1 reads SGHAT; CDR2 reads FQNNGV. V lost 2 bases, J lost 6 bases, and 3 bases stayed unmatched. This CDR3 region has 13 residues. CDR3 nucleotide sequence: TGTGCCAGCAGCTTACGTCGGGAGGGCGAGCAGTACTTC. Translating gives CASSLRREGEQYF.

CDR3 in amino acids: CASSGGQGGGYTF. CDR3 DNA: TGTGCCAGCAGTGGTGGACAGGGGGGCGGCTACACCTTC. The chain links TRBV28 to TRBJ1-2; 10 bases line up with TRBD1. The CDR3 spans 13 residues. Trimming removed 5 bases from V and 8 bases from J; junction bases left unmatched: 5. The germline V gene encodes CDR1 MDHEN and CDR2 SYDVKM.

This clone has more than one count but fewer than ten. The sample contains more than one DNA sequence encoding this CDR3. The V call is TRBV2, the J call TRBJ1-2; possibly TRBD1 for D (5 bases). Trimming stripped 4 bases from V and 2 bases from J, with 8 bases between. The CDR3 sequence is 13 residues long. Germline loops: CDR1 SNHLY, CDR2 FYNNEI. The CDR3, as DNA: TGTGCCAGCAGTGTTGACAGAAACTATGGCTACACCTTC. Protein: CASSVDRNYGYTF.

This chain links TRBV6-6 with TRBJ1-4; tentative D call: TRBD1 (6 bases). Germline V gene sequence: CDR1 MNHNY, CDR2 SVGAGI (reference sequence). V gave up 0 bases and J gave up 8 bases, with 16 bases separating them. This CDR3 region has 16 residues. CDR3 nucleotides: TGTGCCAGCAGTTACTCGAAGGCACAGGGAGGGGAAAAACTGTTTTTT. Translation: CASSYSKAQGGEKLFF.

V is TRBV5-8 and J is TRBJ1-1; D may be TRBD1 (5 bases). The germline gives CDR1 SGHTS, CDR2 YDEGEE. The germline V and J ends were trimmed by 4 bases and 3 bases, with 10 bases remaining between them. The length of the CDR3 is 13 residues. In DNA, the CDR3 is TGTGCCAGCAGCAATGGGGCTCACACTGAAGCTTTCTTT. Translation: CASSNGAHTEAFF.

The chain combines TRBV5-4 with TRBJ2-3; 7 positions agree with TRBD2. The CDR3 has 15 amino acids. Per germline, CDR1 SGHNT and CDR2 YYREEE (reference sequence). The J segment lost 2 bases and the V segment lost 4 bases, leaving 7 bases of the junction unmatched. The CDR3, as DNA: TGTGCCAGCAGCCCTTCGGGACTAAACACAGATACGCAGTATTTT. Translation gives CASSPSGLNTDTQYF.

V is TRBV9 and J is TRBJ1-5; TRBD1 matches 10 bases. The length of the CDR3 is 18 residues. CDR1 is SGDLS, CDR2 YYNGEE, per germline. The ends lost 4 bases at V and 3 bases at J; junction bases unmatched: 13. CDR3 loop: CASSTQRGTGVLNQPQHF. CDR3 DNA sequence: TGTGCCAGCAGCACCCAGAGGGGGACAGGGGTCCTCAATCAGCCCCAGCATTTT.

The chain combines TRBV28 with TRBJ1-2, with no clear D. Germline CDR1 and CDR2: MDHEN and SYDVKM. The CDR3 is 14 amino acids. The V end lost 6 bases, the J end lost 0 bases, and 11 bases lay between the germline ends. The DNA of the CDR3 is TGTGCCAGCAGAGATCTTACAGCTAACTATGGCTACACCTTC. The encoded protein is CASRDLTANYGYTF.

This sequence joins TRBV4-1 and TRBJ2-6; 7 bases map to TRBD1. There are 17 residues in the CDR3. Germline CDR1 reads MGHRA; CDR2 reads YSYEKL. J lost 2 bases, V lost 3 bases, and 7 bases had no gene match. The CDR3 region has the DNA TGCGCCAGCAGCCACGGACAGGATGCTGCTGGGGCCAACGTCCTGACTTTC. Translated, it gives CASSHGQDAAGANVLTF.

The chain carries TRBV6-6 and TRBJ1-4; TRBD1 agrees at 8 bases. The CDR3 has 16 residues. Germline V gene sequence: CDR1 MNHNY, CDR2 SVGAGI (reference sequence). Trimming took 2 bases from V and 8 from J; bases not matched to a gene: 10. Here the CDR3 reads CASSYTSGGWREKLFF. The CDR3 DNA is TGTGCCAGCAGTTACACCTCAGGGGGCTGGAGAGAAAAACTGTTTTTT.

This clone was found once. The CDR3 region has the DNA TGTGCCATCAGTGACGCCAACACCGGGGAGCTGTTTTTT. Its protein is CAISDANTGELFF. This chain connects TRBV10-3 to TRBJ2-2; no firm D call. In germline, CDR1 is ENHRY, CDR2 SYGVKD. There are 13 residues in the CDR3. With 3 bases removed from V and 2 bases from J, the gap between germline ends came to 4 bases.